Listed below are T cell receptor beta chains from one sample, sequenced in a study of T-cell reconstitution after alpha-beta-depleted transplantation in children. TCRdb reprocessed the PCR reads via MiXCR and lists one record per CDR3 protein. The sample lists 100,000 to 120,000 distinct CDR3 sequences, 6.4% occurring once. Source: PBMCs, mostly from graft donor cells, taken 360 days after TCRalphabeta/CD19-depleted stem cell transplant. The source of these receptors is a male patient aged 2-9 years who had a stem cell transplant for acute lymphoblastic leukemia, so the T cells may come from the graft donor. Each CDR3 is given with its conserved first and last residue. D genes are given only for firm matches. The size of a clone is reported for some rows only, either as once, few or many, or as a class for expanded clones.

d_call	clone_size	v_call	j_call	cdr3_aa	cdr3_nt
-	many	TRBV18	TRBJ2-7	CASSPPDLLQGRYEQYF	TGTGCCAGCTCACCACCCGACCTCCTTCAGGGGCGGTACGAGCAGTACTTC
TRBD1	-	TRBV9	TRBJ1-2	CASSVGGQGPTYGYTF	TGTGCCAGCAGCGTAGGGGGACAGGGCCCTACTTATGGCTACACCTTC
-	many	TRBV4-3	TRBJ2-5	CASSQDQAGGETQYF	TGCGCCAGCAGCCAAGATCAGGCAGGCGGGGAGACCCAGTACTTC
TRBD1	-	TRBV14	TRBJ1-5	CASSPTGANQPQHF	TGTGCCAGCAGTCCGACAGGGGCCAATCAGCCCCAGCATTTT
-	many	TRBV29-1	TRBJ1-2	CSVESEAPGYTF	TGCAGCGTTGAATCAGAGGCCCCTGGCTACACCTTC
-	many	TRBV12-3/TRBV12-4	TRBJ1-1	CASSSLQLTEAFF	TGTGCCAGCAGTTCCCTCCAATTGACTGAAGCTTTCTTT
-	few	TRBV19	TRBJ2-5	CASHTTIQGKGETQYF	TGTGCCAGTCATACCACCATTCAGGGGAAGGGCGAGACCCAGTACTTC
-	-	TRBV7-8	TRBJ1-5	CASSSTGYSNQPQHF	TGTGCCAGCAGCTCCACGGGGTATAGCAATCAGCCCCAGCATTTT
-	many	TRBV9	TRBJ2-7	CASSVAGFDEQYF	TGTGCCAGCAGCGTAGCAGGGTTCGACGAGCAGTACTTC
-	many	TRBV4-3	TRBJ1-5	CASSQETGAQPQHF	TGCGCCAGCAGCCAAGAAACGGGAGCCCAGCCCCAGCATTTT
-	many	TRBV27	TRBJ2-5	CASSGHVQETQYF	TGTGCCAGCAGCGGACACGTCCAAGAGACCCAGTACTTC
-	many	TRBV7-9	TRBJ2-7	CASSLVVSLSRYEQYF	TGTGCCAGCAGCTTAGTCGTAAGCCTTTCTAGGTACGAGCAGTACTTC
-	-	TRBV5-1	TRBJ1-1	CASSLGWGLGAEAFF	TGCGCCAGCAGCTTGGGATGGGGGCTCGGGGCTGAAGCTTTCTTT
TRBD2	many	TRBV9	TRBJ2-1	CASSVLAGGFFWQFF	TGTGCCAGCAGCGTGTTAGCGGGGGGTTTCTTCTGGCAGTTCTTC
-	many	TRBV2	TRBJ2-5	CASSWAGLIETQYF	TGTGCCAGCAGTTGGGCAGGTCTAATAGAGACCCAGTACTTC
-	-	TRBV18	TRBJ2-3	CASSPRDTQYF	TGTGCCAGCTCACCAAGAGATACGCAGTATTTT
-	-	TRBV9	TRBJ2-2	CASSVGGGELFF	TGTGCCAGCAGCGTAGGAGGCGGGGAGCTGTTTTTT
-	many	TRBV2	TRBJ2-5	CASPWSGRETQYF	TGTGCCAGCCCTTGGTCAGGACGAGAGACCCAGTACTTC
-	many	TRBV28	TRBJ2-5	CASSGIRETQYF	TGTGCCAGCAGTGGCATCCGGGAGACCCAGTACTTC
-	-	TRBV7-9	TRBJ2-3	CASSLAQTDTQYF	TGTGCCAGCAGCTTAGCACAGACAGATACGCAGTATTTT
-	many	TRBV28	TRBJ2-3	CASSPANRRLATDTQYF	TGTGCCAGCAGCCCAGCTAACAGGCGATTAGCAACAGATACGCAGTATTTT
TRBD1	many	TRBV9	TRBJ1-3	CASSVSGGGGNTIYF	TGTGCCAGCAGCGTTTCAGGGGGCGGTGGAAACACCATATATTTT
-	few	TRBV9	TRBJ2-5	CASSGGGSGETQYF	TGTGCCAGCAGCGGGGGGGGCTCGGGGGAGACCCAGTACTTC
TRBD1	many	TRBV12-3/TRBV12-4	TRBJ2-7	CASSLSDRGRYEQYF	TGTGCCAGCAGCCTTTCAGACAGGGGGCGATACGAGCAGTACTTC
-	many	TRBV7-9	TRBJ2-7	CASSSGGDEQYF	TGTGCCAGCAGTTCTGGAGGGGACGAGCAGTACTTC
TRBD1	few	TRBV2	TRBJ1-2	CANQGGNYGYTF	TGTGCCAACCAAGGGGGCAACTATGGCTACACCTTC
-	few	TRBV5-4	TRBJ2-5	CASSLAQTAQETQYF	TGTGCCAGCAGCTTGGCCCAGACGGCCCAAGAGACCCAGTACTTC
-	many	TRBV7-8	TRBJ2-7	CASTPRANEQYF	TGTGCCAGCACCCCCCGGGCAAACGAGCAGTACTTC
-	many	TRBV5-1	TRBJ2-4	CASSLASRLTVAKNIQYF	TGCGCCAGCAGCTTGGCCTCCCGACTCACAGTAGCCAAAAACATTCAGTACTTC
-	many	TRBV27	TRBJ1-5	CASSFSSRNQPQHF	TGTGCCAGCAGTTTCAGCAGCCGCAATCAGCCCCAGCATTTT
TRBD2	-	TRBV9	TRBJ2-5	CASRGGLAGEGETQYF	TGTGCCAGCAGGGGGGGACTAGCGGGAGAAGGAGAGACCCAGTACTTC
TRBD2	-	TRBV6-2/TRBV6-3	TRBJ2-7	CASSYSSSGVEQYF	TGTGCCAGCAGTTACTCGTCTAGCGGGGTCGAGCAGTACTTC
TRBD1	-	TRBV19	TRBJ1-1	CASSIGVWSGGLTGTEAFF	TGTGCCAGTAGTATAGGCGTTTGGTCAGGGGGCCTTACAGGCACTGAAGCTTTCTTT
-	few	TRBV24-1	TRBJ2-3	CATSELGSTDTQYF	TGTGCCACCAGTGAGCTGGGGAGCACAGATACGCAGTATTTT
TRBD2	-	TRBV5-5	TRBJ2-7	CASSPGLAAEQYF	TGTGCCAGCAGCCCCGGACTAGCCGCAGAGCAGTACTTC
-	many	TRBV15	TRBJ2-7	CATSMDWSYEQYF	TGTGCCACCAGCATGGACTGGTCCTACGAGCAGTACTTC
TRBD2	many	TRBV6-5	TRBJ2-1	CASSHSDSSGGEQFF	TGTGCCAGCAGCCATTCGGACTCCAGCGGGGGAGAGCAGTTCTTC